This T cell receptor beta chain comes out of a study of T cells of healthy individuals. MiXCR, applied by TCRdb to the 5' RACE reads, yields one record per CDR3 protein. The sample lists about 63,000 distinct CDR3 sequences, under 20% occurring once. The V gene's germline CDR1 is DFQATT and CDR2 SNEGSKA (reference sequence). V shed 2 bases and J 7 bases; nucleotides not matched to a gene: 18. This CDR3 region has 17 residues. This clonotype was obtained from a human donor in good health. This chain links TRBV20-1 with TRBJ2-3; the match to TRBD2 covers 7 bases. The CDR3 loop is CSARTARDYRSWNTQYF. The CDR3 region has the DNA TGCAGTGCTAGAACAGCTCGGGACTACCGAAGTTGGAATACGCAGTATTTT.